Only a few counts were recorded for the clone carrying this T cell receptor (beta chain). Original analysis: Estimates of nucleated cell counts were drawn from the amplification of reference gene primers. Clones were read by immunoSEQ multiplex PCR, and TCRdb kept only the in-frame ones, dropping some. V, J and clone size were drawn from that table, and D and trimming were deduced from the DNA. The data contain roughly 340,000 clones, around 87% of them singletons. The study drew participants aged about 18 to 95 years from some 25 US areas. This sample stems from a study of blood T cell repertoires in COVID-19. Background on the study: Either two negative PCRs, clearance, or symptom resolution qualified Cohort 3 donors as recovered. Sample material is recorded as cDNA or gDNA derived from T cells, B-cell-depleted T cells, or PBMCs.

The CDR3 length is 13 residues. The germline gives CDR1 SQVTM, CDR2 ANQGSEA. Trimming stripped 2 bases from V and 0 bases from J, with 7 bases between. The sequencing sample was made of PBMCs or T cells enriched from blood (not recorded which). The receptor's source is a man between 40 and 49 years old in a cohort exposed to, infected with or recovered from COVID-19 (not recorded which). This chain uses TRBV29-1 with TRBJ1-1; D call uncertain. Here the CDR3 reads CSVEPRLNTEAFF. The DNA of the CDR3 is TGCAGCGTTGAACCTAGGTTGAACACTGAAGCTTTCTTT. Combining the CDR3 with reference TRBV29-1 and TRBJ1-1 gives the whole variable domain SAVISQKPSRDICQRGTSLTIQCQVDSQVTMMFWYRQQPGQSLTLIATANQGSEATYESGFVIDKFPISRPNLTFSTLTVSNMSPEDSSIYLCSVEPRLNTEAFFGQGTRLTVV.